These T cell receptor beta chains were read from a single sample in a study of T cell responses to AZD1222 COVID-19 vaccine. Profiled with immunoSEQ multiplex PCR; TCRdb holds only in-frame clones, not every one. The sample holds about 200,000 clones; over 85% are singletons and the top ten take approximately 1%. The source material was peripheral blood, sampled 28 days after the second AZD1222 dose. The source is an adult who received the AZD1222 COVID-19 vaccine. Both conserved end residues are part of each CDR3. Each record gives: J gene, V gene, D gene, clone size, CDR3 protein, CDR3 DNA. D genes are given only for firm matches. Expanded clones are given a class, and other clones once, few, many or no size at all.

TRBJ2-1	TRBV2	.	.	CASIPAGTSRYEQFF	TGTGCCAGCATCCCCGCCGGGACTTCGAGGTATGAGCAGTTCTTC
TRBJ2-3	TRBV9	TRBD1	.	CASSVVRQGVSTDTQYF	TGTGCCAGCAGCGTAGTCAGACAGGGGGTAAGCACAGATACGCAGTATTTT
TRBJ1-5	TRBV6-4	.	.	CASSPDRQQPQHF	TGTGCCAGCAGCCCGGACCGCCAACAGCCCCAGCATTTT
TRBJ2-3	TRBV18	.	.	CASSAGLSLSTDTQYF	TGTGCCAGCTCAGCTGGGCTTAGTTTGAGCACAGATACGCAGTATTTT
TRBJ1-3	TRBV7-5	.	.	CVRRLRLGTGNTIYF	TGTGTCAGAAGGTTACGCCTGGGAACTGGAAACACCATATATTTT
TRBJ1-1	TRBV7-9	.	once	CASSLGETEAFF	TGTGCCAGCAGCTTGGGGGAAACTGAAGCTTTCTTT
TRBJ2-7	TRBV10-3	TRBD2	.	CAISETSVEQYF	TGTGCCATCAGTGAGACTAGCGTCGAGCAGTACTTC
TRBJ1-2	TRBV7-9	TRBD1	.	CASIKGGQGNYGYTF	TGTGCCAGCATCAAAGGGGGACAGGGCAACTATGGCTACACCTTC
TRBJ1-4	TRBV18	TRBD1	.	CASSLGQEKLFF	TGTGCCAGCTCACTGGGACAGGAAAAACTGTTTTTT
TRBJ1-4	TRBV9	TRBD1	.	CASSDGQAHNEKLFF	TGTGCCAGCAGCGATGGACAGGCTCATAATGAAAAACTGTTTTTT
TRBJ2-5	TRBV5-1	.	.	CASSGPLGDPQETQYF	TGCGCCAGCAGCGGCCCACTAGGCGACCCCCAAGAGACCCAGTACTTC
TRBJ2-2	TRBV6-5	.	.	CVSGVMNTGELFF	TGTGTCTCGGGGGTGATGAACACCGGGGAGCTGTTTTTT
TRBJ1-3	TRBV7-2	.	.	CASTRGGNTIYF	TGTGCCTCGACACGGGGGGGAAACACCATATATTTT
TRBJ2-5	TRBV6-5	.	.	CASSWTHQETQYF	TGTGCCAGCAGTTGGACCCACCAAGAGACCCAGTACTTC
TRBJ1-2	TRBV5-1	TRBD1	once	CASSLAGGQGGYTF	TGCGCCAGCAGCTTGGCCGGGGGACAGGGAGGCTACACCTTC
TRBJ1-1	TRBV5-1	.	.	CASSLALITRARTEAFF	TGCGCCAGCAGCTTGGCCCTAATAACCAGGGCGAGGACTGAAGCTTTCTTT
TRBJ1-2	TRBV6-6	.	.	CASSQNRLSYGYTF	TGTGCCAGCAGTCAAAACAGGCTTTCCTATGGCTACACCTTC
TRBJ1-5	TRBV2	.	.	CASAGPRGNSNQPQHF	TGTGCCAGCGCCGGCCCCCGGGGGAATAGCAATCAGCCCCAGCATTTT
TRBJ1-2	TRBV3-1/TRBV3-2	.	.	CASSQEVGYYGYTF	TGTGCCAGCAGCCAAGAGGTAGGGTACTATGGCTACACCTTC
TRBJ1-2	TRBV3-1/TRBV3-2	.	.	CASSQDLNRYGYTF	TGTGCCAGCAGCCAAGATCTAAACCGCTATGGCTACACCTTC
TRBJ1-6	TRBV4-1	.	.	CASSYTGTNSPLHF	TGCGCCAGCAGCTATACAGGGACCAATTCACCCCTCCACTTT
TRBJ1-5	TRBV3-1/TRBV3-2	.	.	CASSRTWGGTNQPQHF	TGTGCCAGCAGCCGCACATGGGGGGGGACGAATCAGCCCCAGCATTTT
TRBJ2-3	TRBV3-1/TRBV3-2	TRBD2	.	CASSQTPAGLTDTQYF	TGTGCCAGCAGCCAAACGCCAGCGGGGCTCACAGATACGCAGTATTTT
TRBJ2-3	TRBV4-1	.	.	CASSQDRTGSVTDTQYF	TGCGCCAGCAGCCAAGACAGAACAGGGAGTGTCACAGATACGCAGTATTTT
TRBJ2-3	TRBV9	TRBD2	.	CASSVAPGGRTDTQYF	TGTGCCAGCAGCGTAGCACCGGGGGGTAGGACAGATACGCAGTATTTT
TRBJ1-1	TRBV3-1/TRBV3-2	.	.	CASSPSARMNTEAFF	TGTGCCAGCAGCCCCAGCGCCCGTATGAACACTGAAGCTTTCTTT
TRBJ2-3	TRBV6-2/TRBV6-3	TRBD1	once	CASSLGTGVRTDTQYF	TGTGCCAGCAGTTTGGGGACAGGGGTTCGCACAGATACGCAGTATTTT
TRBJ2-3	TRBV11-2	.	.	CASSFGRAAGTDTQYF	TGTGCCAGCAGCTTCGGACGGGCCGCCGGCACAGATACGCAGTATTTT
TRBJ2-2	TRBV3-1/TRBV3-2	.	.	CASSQGGTHTGELFF	TGTGCCAGCAGCCAAGGAGGTACGCACACCGGGGAGCTGTTTTTT
TRBJ1-5	TRBV5-1	.	.	CASSLEPVSNQPQHF	TGCGCCAGCAGCTTGGAACCCGTTAGCAATCAGCCCCAGCATTTT
TRBJ1-6	TRBV29-1	.	.	CSVLTGKALHF	TGCAGCGTGCTTACAGGGAAGGCCCTCCACTTT
TRBJ1-1	TRBV7-2	.	once	CASKTQGTNTEAFF	TGTGCCAGTAAGACTCAGGGGACGAACACTGAAGCTTTCTTT
TRBJ1-5	TRBV19	.	.	CASSIDRVGGAGQPQHF	TGTGCCAGTAGTATAGATCGGGTCGGGGGCGCGGGTCAGCCCCAGCATTTT
TRBJ1-1	TRBV20-1	.	.	CSARRGSEAFF	TGCAGTGCTAGGAGGGGTTCTGAAGCTTTCTTT
TRBJ2-7	TRBV18	.	.	CASSPPGAGARSYEQYF	TGTGCCAGCTCACCACCCGGTGCAGGCGCAAGGTCCTACGAGCAGTACTTC
TRBJ2-2	TRBV7-9	.	few	CASTASSGELFF	TGTGCCAGCACCGCGAGTTCCGGGGAGCTGTTTTTT
TRBJ1-5	TRBV6-1	.	.	CASSEDYQGQPQHF	TGTGCCAGCAGTGAAGATTACCAGGGTCAGCCCCAGCATTTT
TRBJ2-3	TRBV7-2	.	once	CASSLARGPSTDTQYF	TGTGCCAGCAGCTTAGCCCGGGGGCCTTCCACAGATACGCAGTATTTT
TRBJ1-1	TRBV28	.	.	CASSPQGRGEAFF	TGTGCCAGCAGTCCCCAGGGGCGGGGTGAAGCTTTCTTT
TRBJ2-3	TRBV2	.	once	CASSEGARGTTDTQYF	TGTGCCAGCAGTGAAGGGGCTCGGGGGACAACAGATACGCAGTATTTT
TRBJ1-1	TRBV3-1/TRBV3-2	TRBD1	.	CASSQGDRKTEAFF	TGTGCCAGCAGCCAGGGGGACAGGAAGACTGAAGCTTTCTTT
TRBJ1-6	TRBV3-1/TRBV3-2	TRBD1	.	CASSQGQVSLHF	TGTGCCAGCAGCCAGGGACAGGTGTCCCTCCACTTT
TRBJ1-2	TRBV7-9	.	.	CASSLVGYTF	TGTGCCAGCAGCTTAGTTGGCTACACCTTC
TRBJ1-1	TRBV18	.	.	CASSPNMPRMNTEAFF	TGTGCCAGCTCACCCAACATGCCCCGAATGAACACTGAAGCTTTCTTT
TRBJ2-5	TRBV6-5	.	.	CASRGVETQYF	TGTGCCAGCAGGGGGGTGGAGACCCAGTACTTC
TRBJ2-7	TRBV2	.	.	CASRTDFYEQYF	TGTGCCAGCAGAACAGACTTCTACGAGCAGTACTTC
TRBJ2-2	TRBV24-1	.	.	CATSGGPGELFF	TGTGCCACCAGTGGTGGGCCCGGGGAGCTGTTTTTT
TRBJ1-5	TRBV12-3/TRBV12-4	.	.	CASSRGEHQPQHF	TGTGCCAGCAGTCGGGGAGAACATCAGCCCCAGCATTTT
TRBJ2-7	TRBV19	TRBD1	once	CASSITPDRAPPYEQYF	TGTGCCAGTAGTATAACCCCTGACAGGGCGCCACCCTACGAGCAGTACTTC
TRBJ2-2	TRBV4-2	.	once	CASSQGTATGELFF	TGTGCCAGCAGCCAAGGCACAGCAACCGGGGAGCTGTTTTTT
TRBJ1-2	TRBV7-8	TRBD1	.	CASSSPGTAGYTF	TGTGCCAGCAGCTCCCCTGGGACAGCTGGCTACACCTTC
TRBJ1-3	TRBV7-9	.	.	CASSLGPSSGNTIYF	TGTGCCAGCAGCTTAGGCCCCAGCTCTGGAAACACCATATATTTT
TRBJ2-5	TRBV19	TRBD2	.	CASTPRGEETQYF	TGTGCCAGTACCCCGCGGGGGGAAGAGACCCAGTACTTC
TRBJ2-2	TRBV7-2	.	once	CASSLEAVQAGELFF	TGTGCCAGCAGCTTAGAAGCCGTCCAGGCCGGGGAGCTGTTTTTT
TRBJ2-1	TRBV28	.	.	CASSSGSTRGNEQFF	TGTGCCAGCAGTTCGGGGTCAACTCGAGGCAATGAGCAGTTCTTC
TRBJ1-5	TRBV28	TRBD1	once	CASSWTGGLSLSNQPQHF	TGTGCCAGCAGCTGGACAGGGGGGCTCTCTTTAAGCAATCAGCCCCAGCATTTT
TRBJ1-2	TRBV6-5	.	.	CASIAGAQSDYTF	TGTGCCAGCATTGCAGGGGCGCAGTCTGACTACACCTTC